This TCR beta chain was retrieved from a study of PD-1 blockade in classical Hodgkin lymphoma. TCRdb's table, derived via immunoSEQ multiplex PCR, lists solely in-frame clones and lacks some. The sample holds roughly 100,000 clones, approximately 89% seen once. V was clipped by 4 bases and J by 7 bases; unmatched bases: 2. CDR3 length: 14 residues. Germline V lookup: CDR1 SEHNR, CDR2 FQNEAQ (reference sequence). Documented time point: cycle 4 day 1 (C4D1), after 6 weeks of nivolumab. Relapse was seen in all patients after autologous stem cell transplantation, and brentuximab vedotin exposure was variable.

Sequencing used peripheral blood mononuclear cells (PBMCs), obtained before the fourth cycle of nivolumab. The chain carries TRBV7-9 and TRBJ2-1; 12 bases agree with TRBD2. The TCR was taken from a human donor with classical Hodgkin lymphoma. Here the CDR3 DNA reads TGTGCCAGCAGCTCGACTAGCGGGAGTAATGAGCAGTTCTTC. It is translated as CASSSTSGSNEQFF.